This T cell receptor (beta chain) comes out of a study of PD-L1 blockade in urothelial cancer. The wider study: Of roughly 30 patients, around 25 were males with bladder-origin urothelial cancer.

Between 1 and 8 samples per patient were obtained, pretreatment and on-treatment. Unmatched junction bases numbered 3, after V lost 0 bases and J lost 1 base. The CDR3 totals 16 residues. The germline gives CDR1 SGHRS, CDR2 YFSETQ. The table came from immunoSEQ multiplex PCR; TCRdb's copy has only in-frame clones and leaves some out. The sample holds about 83,000 clones, roughly nine tenths seen once. The starting material was PBMCs, obtained around atezolizumab (anti-PD-L1) treatment. The sequence was obtained from a woman between 65 and 79 years old with urothelial cancer. The rearrangement joins TRBV5-1 to TRBJ2-5; 10 bases align to TRBD2. CDR3 sequence reads: CASSLGLAGPQETQYF. DNA of the CDR3: TGCGCCAGCAGCTTGGGACTAGCGGGCCCCCAAGAGACCCAGTACTTC. Based on the CDR3 plus reference TRBV5-1 and TRBJ2-5, the full variable domain is KAGVTQTPRYLIKTRGQQVTLSCSPISGHRSVSWYQQTPGQGLQFLFEYFSETQRNKGNFPGRFSGRQFSNSRSEMNVSTLELGDSALYLCASSLGLAGPQETQYFGPGTRLLVL.